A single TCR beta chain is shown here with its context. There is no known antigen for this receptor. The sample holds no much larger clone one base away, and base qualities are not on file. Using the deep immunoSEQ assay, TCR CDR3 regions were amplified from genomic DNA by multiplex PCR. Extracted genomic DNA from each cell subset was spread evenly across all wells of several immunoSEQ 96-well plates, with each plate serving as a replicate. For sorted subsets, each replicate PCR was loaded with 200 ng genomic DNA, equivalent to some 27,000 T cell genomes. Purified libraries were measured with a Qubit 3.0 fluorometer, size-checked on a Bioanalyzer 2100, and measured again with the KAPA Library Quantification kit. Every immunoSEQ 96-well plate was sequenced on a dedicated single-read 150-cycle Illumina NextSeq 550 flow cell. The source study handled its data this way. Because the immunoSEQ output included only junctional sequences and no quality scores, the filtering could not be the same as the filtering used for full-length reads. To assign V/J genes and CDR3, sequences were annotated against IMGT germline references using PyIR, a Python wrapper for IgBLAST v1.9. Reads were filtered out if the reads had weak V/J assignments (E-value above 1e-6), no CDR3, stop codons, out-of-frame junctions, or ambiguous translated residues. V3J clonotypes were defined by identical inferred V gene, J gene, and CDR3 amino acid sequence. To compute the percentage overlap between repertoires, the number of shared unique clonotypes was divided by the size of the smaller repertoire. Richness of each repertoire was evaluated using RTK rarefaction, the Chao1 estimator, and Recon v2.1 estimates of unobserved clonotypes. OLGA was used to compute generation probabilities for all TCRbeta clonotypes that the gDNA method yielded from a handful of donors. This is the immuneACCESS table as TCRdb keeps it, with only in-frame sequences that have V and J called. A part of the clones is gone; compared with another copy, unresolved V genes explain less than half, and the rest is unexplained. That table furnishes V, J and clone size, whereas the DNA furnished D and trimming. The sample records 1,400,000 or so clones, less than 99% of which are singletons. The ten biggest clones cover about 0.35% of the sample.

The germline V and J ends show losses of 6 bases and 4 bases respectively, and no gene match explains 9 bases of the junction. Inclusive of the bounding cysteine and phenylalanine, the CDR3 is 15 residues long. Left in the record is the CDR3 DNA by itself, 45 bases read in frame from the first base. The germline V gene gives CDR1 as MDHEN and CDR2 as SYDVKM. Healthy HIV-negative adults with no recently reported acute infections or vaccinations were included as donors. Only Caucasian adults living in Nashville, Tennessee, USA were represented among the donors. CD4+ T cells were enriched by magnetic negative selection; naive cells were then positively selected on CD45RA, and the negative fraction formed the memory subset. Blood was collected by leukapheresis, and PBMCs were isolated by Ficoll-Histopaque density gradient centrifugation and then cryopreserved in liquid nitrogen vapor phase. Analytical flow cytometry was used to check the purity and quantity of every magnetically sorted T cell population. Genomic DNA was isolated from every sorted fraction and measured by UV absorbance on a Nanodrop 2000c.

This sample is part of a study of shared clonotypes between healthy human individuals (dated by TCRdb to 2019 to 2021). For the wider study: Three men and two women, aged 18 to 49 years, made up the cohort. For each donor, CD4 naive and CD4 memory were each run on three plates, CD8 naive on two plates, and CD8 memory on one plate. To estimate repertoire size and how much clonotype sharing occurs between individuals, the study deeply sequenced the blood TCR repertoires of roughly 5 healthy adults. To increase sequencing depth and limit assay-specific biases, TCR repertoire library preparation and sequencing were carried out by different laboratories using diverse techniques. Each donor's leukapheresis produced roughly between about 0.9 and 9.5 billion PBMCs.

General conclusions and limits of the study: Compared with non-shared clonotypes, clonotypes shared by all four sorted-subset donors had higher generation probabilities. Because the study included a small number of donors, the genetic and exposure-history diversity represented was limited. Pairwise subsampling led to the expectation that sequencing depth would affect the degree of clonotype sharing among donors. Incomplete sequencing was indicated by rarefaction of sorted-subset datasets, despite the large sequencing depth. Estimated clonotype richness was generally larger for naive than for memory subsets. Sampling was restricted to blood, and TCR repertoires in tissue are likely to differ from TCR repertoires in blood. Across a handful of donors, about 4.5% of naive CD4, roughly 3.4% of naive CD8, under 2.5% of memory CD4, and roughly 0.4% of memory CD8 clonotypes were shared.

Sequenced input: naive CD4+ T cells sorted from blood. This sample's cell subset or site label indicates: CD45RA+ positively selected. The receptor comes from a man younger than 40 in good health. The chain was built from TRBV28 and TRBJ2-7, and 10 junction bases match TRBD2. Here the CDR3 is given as CASREAGGAEYEQYF. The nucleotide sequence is TGTGCCAGCAGAGAAGCGGGAGGGGCTGAGTACGAGCAGTACTTC. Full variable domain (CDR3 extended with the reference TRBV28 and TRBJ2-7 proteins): DVKVTQSSRYLVKRTGEKVFLECVQDMDHENMFWYRQDPGLGLRLIYFSYDVKMKEKGDIPEGYSVSREKKERFSLILESASTNQTSMYLCASREAGGAEYEQYFGPGTRLTVT.